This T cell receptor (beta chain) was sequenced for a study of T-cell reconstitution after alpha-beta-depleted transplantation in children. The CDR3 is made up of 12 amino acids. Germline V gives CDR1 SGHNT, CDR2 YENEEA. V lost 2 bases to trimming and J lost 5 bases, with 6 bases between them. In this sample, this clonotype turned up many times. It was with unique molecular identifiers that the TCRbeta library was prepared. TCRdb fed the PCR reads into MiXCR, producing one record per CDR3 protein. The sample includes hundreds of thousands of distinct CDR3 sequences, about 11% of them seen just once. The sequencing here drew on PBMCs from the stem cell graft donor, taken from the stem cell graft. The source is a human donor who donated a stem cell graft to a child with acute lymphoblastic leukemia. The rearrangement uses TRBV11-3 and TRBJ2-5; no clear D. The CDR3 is CASSLNWETQYF. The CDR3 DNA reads TGTGCCAGCAGCTTAAATTGGGAGACCCAGTACTTC.